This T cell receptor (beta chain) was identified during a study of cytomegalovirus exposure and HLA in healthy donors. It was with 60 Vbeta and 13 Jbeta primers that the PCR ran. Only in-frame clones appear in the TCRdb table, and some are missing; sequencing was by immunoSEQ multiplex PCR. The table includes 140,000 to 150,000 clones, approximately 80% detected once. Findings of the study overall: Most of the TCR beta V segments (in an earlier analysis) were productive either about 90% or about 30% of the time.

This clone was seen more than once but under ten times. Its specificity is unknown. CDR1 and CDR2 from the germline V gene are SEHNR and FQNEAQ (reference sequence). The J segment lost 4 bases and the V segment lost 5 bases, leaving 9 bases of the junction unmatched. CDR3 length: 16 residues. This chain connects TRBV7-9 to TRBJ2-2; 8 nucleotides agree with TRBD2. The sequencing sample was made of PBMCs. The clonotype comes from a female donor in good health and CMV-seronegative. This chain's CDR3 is CASSPGGGWGTGELFF. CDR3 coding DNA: TGTGCCAGCAGCCCCGGGGGGGGCTGGGGCACCGGGGAGCTGTTTTTT.